Described below is a single T cell receptor beta chain sequence and its context. This sample is drawn from a study of blood T cell repertoires in COVID-19. Using immunoSEQ multiplex PCR, the repertoire was profiled, and TCRdb retains in-frame clones only, with some absent. This sample yields under 300,000 clones, of which nearly 90% are seen a single time; less than 5% belongs to the top ten. This CDR3 region has 16 residues. Trimming cost V 4 bases and J 6 bases, with 18 bases left between them. Germline V gene lookup returns CDR1 SGHNT and CDR2 YENEEA. The sample comprised peripheral blood. The TCR originated in a woman aged 40 to 50 who had recovered from COVID-19. The rearrangement uses TRBV11-3 and TRBJ2-2, with D perhaps matching TRBD2 (6 bases). CDR3 bases: TGTGCCAGCAGCTCCGAGACTAGTATTTGGGCCGGGGAGCTGTTTTTT. Its protein product is CASSSETSIWAGELFF.